This TCR beta chain appears in the sequencing data of a study of neoadjuvant anti-PD-1 for oral cavity cancer. Described time point: after neoadjuvant nivolumab, at surgical resection. Assay: immunoSEQ multiplex PCR; the TCRdb copy retains only in-frame clones and omits some. The table includes about 68,000 clones, approximately 81% detected once. The junction had 6 bases not matched to a gene; V was cut back by 1 base and J by 6 bases. The CDR3 sequence is 17 residues long. CDR1 SGHVS and CDR2 FNYEAQ come from the germline V gene. This TCR was sampled from a person between 40 and 85 years old with oral cavity squamous cell carcinoma. The V and J genes are TRBV7-6 and TRBJ2-1; 13 positions agree with TRBD2. This specimen consisted of PBMCs, obtained after nivolumab (anti-PD-1) treatment. CDR3 residues: CASSLVLGLAGSNEQFF. CDR3 bases: TGTGCCAGCAGCTTAGTCCTGGGACTAGCGGGAAGCAATGAGCAGTTCTTC. Filled out from reference TRBV7-6 and TRBJ2-1, the complete variable domain reads GAGVSQSPRYKVTKRGQDVALRCDPISGHVSLYWYRQALGQGPEFLTYFNYEAQQDKSGLPNDRFSAERPEGSISTLTIQRTEQRDSAMYRCASSLVLGLAGSNEQFFGPGTRLTVL.